Detailed here is one TCR beta chain. Antigen: not known. Measured with immunoSEQ multiplex PCR; TCRdb has only the in-frame clones, and not every one. Among about 24,000 clones listed, approximately 89% were seen once. The data originate from a study of OX40 agonist ivuxolimab in advanced cancers. The overall study: Having had anti-PD-1, anti-PD-L1 or anti-CTLA-4 therapy before was allowed, and roughly 40% had some.

Germline CDR1 LNHDA, CDR2 SQIVND (reference sequence). The CDR3 length is 15 residues. Trimming took 6 bases from V and 2 from J, leaving 14 bases between them. Study-wide results and caveats: No antigen was identified for the clonally expanded peripheral T cells.

The sample was CD4+ or CD8+ T cells sorted from blood, taken in a trial of the OX40 agonist ivuxolimab. The clonotype originates from an adult with an advanced solid tumor such as melanoma, head and neck, liver or kidney cancer. The rearrangement links TRBV19 to TRBJ1-3; TRBD1 is a possible D gene (5 bases). CDR3 in DNA: TGTGCCAGTAGCCCAGGGTCTGGGACTGGAAACACCATATATTTT. Encoded protein: CASSPGSGTGNTIYF. Combining the CDR3 with reference TRBV19 and TRBJ1-3 gives the whole variable domain DGGITQSPKYLFRKEGQNVTLSCEQNLNHDAMYWYRQDPGQGLRLIYYSQIVNDFQKGDIAEGYSVSREKKESFPLTVTSAQKNPTAFYLCASSPGSGTGNTIYFGEGSWLTVV.